These 19 T cell receptor beta chains share one sample of origin, sequenced in a study of blood T cell repertoires in COVID-19. Sequencing was performed with immunoSEQ multiplex PCR; in TCRdb, only in-frame clones are kept and a portion is missing. This sample has some 290,000 clones; 81% occur once, and the top ten carry 2.5% to 3.5%. Sequencing was done on a sample of peripheral blood. The source of these receptors is a woman aged 55-70 years with active or convalescent COVID-19.

The chain uses TRBV6-2 or TRBV6-3 and TRBJ1-5; D possibly corresponds to TRBD1 (6 bases). This CDR3 has 13 amino acids. With 2 bases removed from V and 10 bases from J, the gap between germline ends came to 12 bases. Per the germline V gene, CDR1 is MNHEY and CDR2 is SVGEGT. CDR3 residues: CASSYGRDNPQHF. In nucleotides, the CDR3 is TGTGCCAGCAGTTACGGGAGGGACAATCCCCAGCATTTT.

This chain uses TRBV6-6 with TRBJ2-7; 7 positions match TRBD1. The length of the CDR3 is 14 residues. After removal of 9 bases from V and 7 bases from J, the junction contained 15 bases not matched to a gene. The V gene's germline CDR1 is MNHNY and CDR2 SVGAGI (reference sequence). The CDR3 nucleotides are TGTGCCAGTCGACAGGGATGGGCGGTTAATGAGCAGTACTTC. It yields the protein CASRQGWAVNEQYF.

V and J are TRBV3-1 (or the pseudogene TRBV3-2) and TRBJ2-3; D is perhaps TRBD2 (6 bases). Trimming removed 6 bases from V and 9 bases from J, with 13 bases in between. Germline V gives CDR1 LGHDT, CDR2 YNNKEL (reference sequence). CDR3 length: 12 amino acids. Here the CDR3 reads CASSFPAGTQYF. The CDR3 nucleotides read TGTGCCAGCAGTTTTCCGGCGGGGACGCAGTATTTT.

The chain uses TRBV6-5 and TRBJ1-2, with D tentatively TRBD1 (5 bases). The length of the CDR3 is 13 residues. With 4 bases removed from V and 1 base from J, the gap between germline ends came to 7 bases. Germline loops: CDR1 MNHEY, CDR2 SVGAGI. Here the CDR3 reads CASSSGLNYGYTF. In nucleotides, the CDR3 is TGTGCCAGCAGTTCGGGACTTAACTATGGCTACACCTTC.

The chain links TRBV14 to TRBJ1-1, with D possibly matching TRBD1 (6 bases). Germline V lookup: CDR1 SGHDN, CDR2 FVKESK. The germline V and J ends were trimmed by 4 bases and 4 bases, with 10 bases remaining between them. The CDR3 contains 13 residues. The CDR3 region is CASSRGRGTEAFF. The CDR3 coding sequence is TGTGCCAGCAGCCGGGGCAGGGGCACTGAAGCTTTCTTT.

The chain carries TRBV9 and TRBJ2-2; D is unresolved. The germline CDR1 and CDR2 sequences are SGDLS and YYNGEE. This CDR3 has 13 amino acids. V lost 6 bases and J lost 7, with 13 bases in between. The CDR3 sequence: CASTTAGYGELFF. The CDR3 DNA reads as TGTGCCAGCACGACTGCTGGTTACGGGGAGCTGTTTTTT. The variable domain in full, with the rest retrieved from reference TRBV9 and TRBJ2-2, is DSGVTQTPKHLITATGQRVTLRCSPRSGDLSVYWYQQSLDQGLQFLIQYYNGEERAKGNILERFSAQQFPDLHSELNLSSLELGDSALYFCASTTAGYGELFFGEGSRLTVL.

The rearrangement uses TRBV4-3 and TRBJ2-2, with 10 bases lining up with TRBD1. Germline assignment: CDR1 LGHNA and CDR2 YSLEER. J was trimmed by 4 bases and V by 4 bases; bases with no gene match: 6. The CDR3 contains 16 residues. CDR3 nucleotide sequence: TGCGCCAGCAGCCGCCTGACAGGGGGCTCCACCGGGGAGCTGTTTTTT. Its translation is CASSRLTGGSTGELFF.

This clone was detected only a few times. The chain employs TRBV5-6 and TRBJ2-3; 9 bases align to TRBD2. J gave up 1 base and V 4 bases, and 7 bases lay outside the gene matches. The CDR3 runs to 16 residues. Germline CDR1 SGHDT, CDR2 YYEEEE. CDR3 sequence: CASSGPSGARTDTQYF. DNA of the CDR3: TGTGCCAGCAGCGGGCCTAGCGGGGCGCGCACAGATACGCAGTATTTT.

This clone was observed once. CDR3 sequence (DNA): TGTGCCAGCAGCTTAGGGGGGGGCCACCTCAATGAGCAGTTCTTC. Translating it yields CASSLGGGHLNEQFF. V gene TRBV5-5 combines with J gene TRBJ2-1, with D possibly matching TRBD2 (7 bases). CDR1 and CDR2 from the germline V gene are SGHKS and YYEKEE (reference sequence). Trimming stripped 2 bases from V and 6 bases from J, with 15 bases between. The CDR3 has 15 residues.

The rearrangement links TRBV20-1 to TRBJ1-2; D may be TRBD1 (6 bases). The CDR3 is 11 amino acids. Trimming took off 5 bases at V and 9 bases at J, with 13 bases between the two ends. The germline V gene has CDR1 DFQATT and CDR2 SNEGSKA (reference sequence). The CDR3 DNA reads TGCAGTGCTCCCGGGAGGGGGAGCTACACCTTC. Translation gives CSAPGRGSYTF.

This clone showed up just a few times. Written as DNA, the CDR3 is TGTGCCAGCAGCCTGGGGCAGGCGAACACTGAAGCTTTCTTT. Its translation: CASSLGQANTEAFF. The chain uses TRBV5-6 and TRBJ1-1; a weak D match, TRBD1 (5 bases). CDR3 size: 14 residues. The germline V gene encodes CDR1 SGHDT and CDR2 YYEEEE. The V end lost 4 bases, the J end lost 1 base, and 11 bases lay between the germline ends.

The V gene is TRBV5-1, the J gene TRBJ2-2, with D tentatively TRBD1 (6 bases). The CDR3 contains 15 residues. V was clipped by 0 bases and J by 6 bases, with 12 bases between them. Per the germline V gene, CDR1 is SGHRS and CDR2 is YFSETQ. CDR3 sequence reads: CASSLVQGRAGELFF. The DNA for the CDR3 is TGCGCCAGCAGCTTGGTACAGGGTCGTGCCGGGGAGCTGTTTTTT.

J is TRBJ2-3 and V is TRBV6-5, with D possibly matching TRBD1 (6 bases). The CDR3 is 13 residues long. The germline V gene has CDR1 MNHEY and CDR2 SVGAGI. The V gene lost 6 bases and the J gene lost 4 bases, with 11 bases spanning the gap. The CDR3 spells CASRNTGPDTQYF. CDR3 nucleotides: TGTGCCAGCAGAAACACAGGGCCAGATACGCAGTATTTT.

This clone showed up just a few times. The rearrangement joins TRBV18 to TRBJ2-7, with 7 nucleotides matching TRBD1. The CDR3 consists of 14 residues. CDR1 is KGHSH and CDR2 is LQKENI in the germline V gene. The V gene end was trimmed by 4 bases and the J gene end by 4 bases; junction bases not matched to a gene: 7. CDR3 in DNA: TGTGCCAGCTCACGCGAAACAGGGGTATACGAGCAGTACTTC. Its translation is CASSRETGVYEQYF.

This clone was counted once. The chain joins TRBV19 to TRBJ1-6, with a tentative D call TRBD1 (5 bases). V lost 5 bases to trimming and J lost 7 bases, with 15 bases between them. CDR1 is LNHDA and CDR2 is SQIVND in the germline V gene (reference sequence). The CDR3 has 15 residues. In nucleotides, the CDR3 is TGTGCCAGTAGTGTAGTCCAGGGTCGGAATTCACCCCTCCACTTT. Encoded protein: CASSVVQGRNSPLHF.

This chain joins TRBV7-2 and TRBJ1-1, with D possibly matching TRBD1 (5 bases). Between the trimmed V and J ends, which lost 5 bases and 10 bases, there was a span of 14 bases. From germline, CDR1 is SGHTA and CDR2 FQGNSA. This CDR3 is 12 amino acids long. CDR3 coding DNA: TGTGCCAGCAGCCCACGGCAGGGTCGAGCTTTCTTT. This encodes CASSPRQGRAFF.

In its sample, this clone was seen a few times. J is TRBJ1-3 and V is TRBV5-1; 7 positions agree with TRBD1. Germline CDR1 is SGHRS and CDR2 is YFSETQ. The CDR3 covers 18 residues. Unmatched junction bases numbered 16, after V lost 2 bases and J lost 5 bases. The chain's CDR3 is CASSLGRGPGQERNTIYF. CDR3 nucleotides: TGCGCCAGCAGCTTAGGTCGAGGCCCCGGACAGGAGAGAAACACCATATATTTT.

DNA for the CDR3: TGTGCCAGTAGCCCTCGACAGTTAAAGAGGTTTGGCTACACCTTC. Protein product: CASSPRQLKRFGYTF. The chain links TRBV19 to TRBJ1-2, with D perhaps matching TRBD1 (5 bases). CDR3 length: 15 amino acids. The germline V and J ends were trimmed by 6 bases and 7 bases, with 21 bases remaining between them. Germline CDR1 reads LNHDA; CDR2 reads SQIVND (reference sequence). The full variable domain, with the rest looked up from reference TRBV19 and TRBJ1-2, is DGGITQSPKYLFRKEGQNVTLSCEQNLNHDAMYWYRQDPGQGLRLIYYSQIVNDFQKGDIAEGYSVSREKKESFPLTVTSAQKNPTAFYLCASSPRQLKRFGYTFGSGTRLTVV.

The V call is TRBV11-2, the J call TRBJ1-2; D unresolved. Germline V lookup: CDR1 SGHAT, CDR2 FQNNGV. The V end lost 1 base, the J end lost 4 bases, and 13 bases lay between the germline ends. This CDR3 comprises 15 residues. CDR3 nucleotides: TGTGCCAGCAGCTTAGGACCAACAAGCGGCTATGGCTACACCTTC. This encodes CASSLGPTSGYGYTF.